Below are 29 T cell receptor beta chains sequenced from a single sample in a study of OX40 agonist ivuxolimab in advanced cancers. The protocol was immunoSEQ multiplex PCR, while the TCRdb copy is restricted to in-frame clones and leaves out a portion. The profile shows 77,000 or so clones, 78% of them singletons. This sample comprised CD4+ or CD8+ T cells sorted from blood, obtained in a trial of the OX40 agonist ivuxolimab. The receptor source for this set is an adult with an advanced solid tumor such as melanoma, head and neck, liver or kidney cancer.

This clone was recorded a few times. V is TRBV7-9 and J is TRBJ2-1; D is unclear. The V end lost 2 bases, the J end lost 10 bases, and 6 bases lay between the germline ends. The germline gives CDR1 SEHNR, CDR2 FQNEAQ (reference sequence). CDR3 length equals 11 residues. CDR3 sequence reads: CASSLPGEQFF. The CDR3 DNA follows: TGTGCCAGCAGCTTACCGGGCGAGCAGTTCTTC.

This chain links TRBV2 with TRBJ2-1; 8 nucleotides line up with TRBD2. V trimming: 3 bases; J trimming: 0 bases; junction bases outside the gene matches: 1. Per the germline V gene, CDR1 is SNHLY and CDR2 is FYNNEI. The CDR3 runs to 15 residues. CDR3 sequence reads: CASSDSGSSYNEQFF. CDR3 sequence (DNA): TGTGCCAGCAGTGACAGCGGGAGCTCCTACAATGAGCAGTTCTTC.

Written as DNA, the CDR3 is TGTGCCAGCGCGACCCGACAGGGTCTTGAAAAACTGTTTTTT. Translated: CASATRQGLEKLFF. The V gene is TRBV27, the J gene TRBJ1-4; 7 nucleotides line up with TRBD1. Germline V CDR1 and CDR2: MNHEY, SMNVEV (reference sequence). The CDR3 sequence is 14 residues long. V trimming: 8 bases; J trimming: 7 bases; junction bases outside the gene matches: 10.

This chain uses TRBV9 with TRBJ1-1; a weak D match, TRBD1 (5 bases). The CDR3 extends over 15 amino acids. V lost 4 bases, J lost 0 bases, and 13 bases lay in between. The germline V gene has CDR1 SGDLS and CDR2 YYNGEE. This chain's CDR3 is CASSIEGRLNTEAFF. As DNA, the CDR3 is TGTGCCAGCAGCATCGAGGGACGCTTGAACACTGAAGCTTTCTTT.

This rearrangement joins TRBV5-1 to TRBJ2-3; 7 bases fit TRBD2. The CDR3 has 15 amino acids. The V segment lost 1 base and the J segment 6 bases; nucleotides outside the gene matches: 8. Germline V gene sequence: CDR1 SGHRS, CDR2 YFSETQ. In nucleotides, the CDR3 is TGCGCCAGCAGCTTGCAACTGGCGGGAGTGGATACGCAGTATTTT. This sequence encodes CASSLQLAGVDTQYF.

The CDR3 sequence: CASSLTGTGDEKLFF. The CDR3 DNA reads TGCGCCAGCAGCCTAACCGGGACAGGGGATGAAAAACTGTTTTTT. The rearrangement joins TRBV5-1 to TRBJ1-4; 10 bases align to TRBD1. J was trimmed by 6 bases and V by 4 bases; bases with no gene match: 6. This CDR3 has 15 amino acids. Germline V lookup: CDR1 SGHRS, CDR2 YFSETQ.

The chain has TRBV5-6 and TRBJ2-7; 11 positions agree with TRBD2. CDR3 length: 14 residues. The germline V gene encodes CDR1 SGHDT and CDR2 YYEEEE. V was pared by 3 bases and J by 2 bases, with 1 base of the junction left unmatched. DNA for the CDR3: TGTGCCAGCAGCTCGGGACTAGCGGCCTACGAGCAGTACTTC. Its translation is CASSSGLAAYEQYF.

The chain links TRBV19 to TRBJ1-1, with 9 bases that match TRBD1. Germline CDR1 LNHDA, CDR2 SQIVND (reference sequence). This CDR3 has 17 amino acids. V dropped 4 bases and J dropped 5; count of bases not matched to a gene: 14. The CDR3 loop reads CASSRHRDRVRLTEAFF. DNA for the CDR3: TGTGCCAGTAGTAGACATCGGGACAGGGTGAGGCTAACTGAAGCTTTCTTT.

The V call is TRBV4-2, the J call TRBJ2-6; the D is unclear. V lost 1 base and J lost 0, with 4 bases in between. Looked up from germline, CDR1 is LGHNA and CDR2 is YNFKEQ. This CDR3 contains 15 residues. CDR3 sequence reads: CASSQVSSGANVLTF. The DNA for the CDR3 is TGTGCCAGCAGCCAAGTCAGCTCTGGGGCCAACGTCCTGACTTTC.

The sample holds one count of this clone. The rearrangement uses TRBV10-2 and TRBJ2-3; 13 bases agree with TRBD2. CDR3 length: 16 residues. Germline CDR1 WSHSY, CDR2 SAAADI. V was pared by 2 bases and J by 5 bases, with 4 bases of the junction left unmatched. CDR3 residues: CASSEGTSGIGDTQYF. CDR3 nucleotide sequence: TGCGCCAGCAGTGAGGGGACTAGCGGGATAGGAGATACGCAGTATTTT.

The rearrangement links TRBV7-3 to TRBJ2-1, with TRBD2 matching 14 bases. CDR3 size: 16 residues. The germline gives CDR1 SGHTA, CDR2 FQGTGA. Trimming removed 5 bases from V and 7 bases from J; junction bases left unmatched: 7. The CDR3 sequence is CASSARLAGGLNEQFF. The CDR3 DNA reads TGTGCCAGCAGCGCGAGACTAGCGGGAGGGTTGAATGAGCAGTTCTTC.

The J gene is TRBJ2-2, the V gene TRBV2; the match to TRBD1 covers 8 bases. The length of the CDR3 is 19 residues. Germline V CDR1 and CDR2: SNHLY, FYNNEI. The ends lost 7 bases at V and 0 bases at J; junction bases unmatched: 16. CDR3 nucleotide sequence: TGTGCCAGCACCAAAACCCACCTGCAGGGGGCAACGAACACCGGGGAGCTGTTTTTT. It encodes CASTKTHLQGATNTGELFF.

The V and J genes are TRBV4-1 and TRBJ2-7; the D is unclear. V was clipped by 1 base and J by 3 bases, with 16 bases between them. CDR1 MGHRA and CDR2 YSYEKL come from the germline V gene. This CDR3 is 16 amino acids long. CDR3 nucleotides: TGCGCCAGCAGCCAAGGGTGGTCGCCAGTGGGCTACGAGCAGTACTTC. Protein: CASSQGWSPVGYEQYF.

The genes are TRBV9 and TRBJ2-3; D tentatively fits TRBD1 or TRBD2 (6 bases each). CDR1 and CDR2 from the germline V gene are SGDLS and YYNGEE. The CDR3 is 15 residues long. V was shortened by 0 bases and J by 2 bases, with 10 bases between the two germline ends. The CDR3 DNA follows: TGTGCCAGCAGCGTAGGAGGGGGACTCACAGATACGCAGTATTTT. It encodes CASSVGGGLTDTQYF.

This sequence joins TRBV27 and TRBJ2-7; D gene uncertain. CDR3 length: 13 residues. Germline V CDR1 and CDR2: MNHEY, SMNVEV (reference sequence). V lost 4 bases and J 0 bases, leaving 7 bases between the germline ends. The CDR3 region is CASSYASSYEQYF. The CDR3 DNA is TGTGCCAGCAGTTACGCAAGCTCCTACGAGCAGTACTTC.

For the CDR3, the DNA is TGTGCCAGCTCACCGCTACCGGCGAACACTGAAGCTTTCTTT. Protein: CASSPLPANTEAFF. This sequence joins TRBV18 and TRBJ1-1; D not resolved. V shed 3 bases and J shed 1 base, with 9 bases lying between them. This CDR3 is built from 14 residues. CDR1 and CDR2 from the germline V gene are KGHSH and LQKENI.

V usage is TRBV19 and J usage is TRBJ1-1; maybe TRBD1 (5 bases). The CDR3 covers 12 residues. CDR1 LNHDA and CDR2 SQIVND come from the germline V gene (reference sequence). V lost 8 bases to trimming and J lost 4 bases, with 11 bases between them. This CDR3 is CASFEGTTEAFF. CDR3 bases: TGTGCCAGTTTTGAAGGGACCACTGAAGCTTTCTTT.

This chain joins TRBV6-5 and TRBJ2-7; D is uncertain. Germline assignment: CDR1 MNHEY and CDR2 SVGAGI. V was cut by 6 bases and J by 4 bases, with 7 bases left in between. This CDR3 spans 11 amino acids. The CDR3 DNA follows: TGTGCCAGCAGCGGCCTGTACGAGCAGTACTTC. It codes for CASSGLYEQYF.

The rearrangement joins TRBV5-4 to TRBJ2-1; 7 bases are a match to TRBD2. CDR3 size: 16 residues. The V gene end was trimmed by 4 bases and the J gene end by 0 bases; junction bases not matched to a gene: 7. Germline lookup yields CDR1 SGHNT and CDR2 YYREEE (reference sequence). CDR3 DNA: TGTGCCAGCAGCCCCCCTCCTAGCGGCTCCTACAATGAGCAGTTCTTC. Translated, it gives CASSPPPSGSYNEQFF.

This rearrangement joins TRBV19 to TRBJ2-5; a possible D gene is TRBD2 (5 bases). Germline V gene lookup returns CDR1 LNHDA and CDR2 SQIVND (reference sequence). The CDR3 has 13 residues. Deletions cut 5 bases from V and 5 bases from J, with 12 bases between. CDR3 DNA: TGTGCCAGTAGTCCCCGGCGCGGGGAGACCCAGTACTTC. It yields the protein CASSPRRGETQYF.

The rearrangement links TRBV28 to TRBJ2-7, with TRBD1 as a possible D gene (6 bases). V lost 6 bases, J lost 5 bases, and 14 bases lay in between. The germline gives CDR1 MDHEN, CDR2 SYDVKM. The CDR3 totals 13 residues. CDR3 loop: CASRNTGFNEQYF. The CDR3 region has the DNA TGTGCCAGCAGGAATACAGGGTTCAACGAGCAGTACTTC.

This clone was counted a few times. The V call is TRBV18, the J call TRBJ1-2; a possible D gene is TRBD1 (6 bases). The CDR3 has 12 residues. Looked up from germline, CDR1 is KGHSH and CDR2 is LQKENI. Between the trimmed V and J ends, which lost 4 bases and 5 bases, there was a span of 8 bases. The CDR3 DNA follows: TGTGCCAGCTCACAGGACAGATATGGCTACACCTTC. Translating gives CASSQDRYGYTF.

This clone was picked up one time. V is TRBV2 and J is TRBJ1-4; 7 bases match TRBD1. Germline CDR1 and CDR2: SNHLY and FYNNEI. V lost 6 bases and J lost 5; bases outside the gene matches: 6. The CDR3 covers 14 residues. CDR3 nucleotides: TGTGCCAGCAGCCCGGGACAGAGAAATGAAAAACTGTTTTTT. Amino acid sequence: CASSPGQRNEKLFF.

The table lists this clone with a few counts. The rearrangement links TRBV19 to TRBJ1-1; D gene unclear. Germline V lookup: CDR1 LNHDA, CDR2 SQIVND (reference sequence). The CDR3 sequence is 13 residues long. V lost 2 bases, J lost 6 bases, and 10 bases lay in between. The CDR3 DNA reads as TGTGCCAGTAGTATACAACTACGAGCTGAAGCTTTCTTT. Residues: CASSIQLRAEAFF.

The V and J genes are TRBV6-5 and TRBJ2-7; perhaps D is TRBD1 or TRBD2 (5 bases each). Germline lookup yields CDR1 MNHEY and CDR2 SVGAGI. V lost 2 bases and J 2 bases, leaving 7 bases between the germline ends. This CDR3 comprises 13 residues. The CDR3 nucleotides read TGTGCCAGCAGTTACCAGGGACCCTACGAGCAGTACTTC. Translated, it gives CASSYQGPYEQYF.

This rearrangement joins TRBV4-3 to TRBJ1-3; weak D call: TRBD1 (5 bases). With 0 bases removed from V and 0 bases from J, the gap between germline ends came to 21 bases. The CDR3 sequence is 20 residues long. Germline V gives CDR1 LGHNA, CDR2 YSLEER. As DNA, the CDR3 is TGCGCCAGCAGCCAAGATATTTTAGGGGAGGGGCCCATCTCTGGAAACACCATATATTTT. It specifies CASSQDILGEGPISGNTIYF.

This chain connects TRBV5-1 to TRBJ1-1, with 8 bases matching TRBD1. V dropped 7 bases and J dropped 1; count of bases not matched to a gene: 6. The CDR3 sequence is 14 residues long. The germline V gene has CDR1 SGHRS and CDR2 YFSETQ. The CDR3 region has the DNA TGCGCCAGCGCAGGCGGACAGGGGAACACTGAAGCTTTCTTT. Its protein is CASAGGQGNTEAFF. Complete variable domain (other parts from reference TRBV5-1 and TRBJ1-1): KAGVTQTPRYLIKTRGQQVTLSCSPISGHRSVSWYQQTPGQGLQFLFEYFSETQRNKGNFPGRFSGRQFSNSRSEMNVSTLELGDSALYLCASAGGQGNTEAFFGQGTRLTVV.

V usage is TRBV15 and J usage is TRBJ1-4, with unresolved D. CDR1 is LNHNV and CDR2 is YYDKDF in the germline V gene (reference sequence). The CDR3 is made up of 13 amino acids. With 0 bases removed from V and 8 bases from J, the gap between germline ends came to 7 bases. Here the CDR3 DNA reads TGTGCCACCAGCAGAGATCCCCGGGAAAAACTGTTTTTT. Amino acids: CATSRDPREKLFF.

V and J are TRBV9 and TRBJ1-4; perhaps TRBD1 as D (5 bases). From germline, CDR1 is SGDLS and CDR2 YYNGEE. The CDR3 sequence is 14 residues long. Deletions cut 3 bases from V and 8 bases from J, with 14 bases between. The CDR3: CASSAAGTAEKLFF. The CDR3 nucleotides are TGTGCCAGCAGCGCCGCCGGGACGGCAGAAAAACTGTTTTTT.